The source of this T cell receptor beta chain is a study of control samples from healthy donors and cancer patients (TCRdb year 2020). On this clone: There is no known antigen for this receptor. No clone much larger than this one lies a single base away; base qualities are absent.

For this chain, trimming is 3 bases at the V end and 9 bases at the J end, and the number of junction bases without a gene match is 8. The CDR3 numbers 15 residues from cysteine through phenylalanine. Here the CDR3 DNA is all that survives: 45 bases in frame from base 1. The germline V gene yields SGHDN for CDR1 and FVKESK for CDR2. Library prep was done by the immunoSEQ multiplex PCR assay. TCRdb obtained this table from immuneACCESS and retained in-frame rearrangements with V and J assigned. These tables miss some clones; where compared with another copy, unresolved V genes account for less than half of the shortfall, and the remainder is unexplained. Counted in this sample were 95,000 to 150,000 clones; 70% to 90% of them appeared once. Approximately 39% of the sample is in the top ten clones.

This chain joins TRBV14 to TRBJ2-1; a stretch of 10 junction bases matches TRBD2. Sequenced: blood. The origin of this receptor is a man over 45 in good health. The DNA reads TGTGCCAGCAGCCAGGTGACGCAGCGGGGGGGTGAGCAGTTCTTC. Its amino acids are CASSQVTQRGGEQFF.